These 27 T cell receptor beta chains were all obtained from the same sample, sequenced in a study of blood T cell repertoires in COVID-19. The repertoire was sequenced with immunoSEQ multiplex PCR; TCRdb's copy has only in-frame clones and lacks some. The sample yields 80,000 or so clones, around 90% seen once. The sample comprised peripheral blood. The receptors were gathered from a human donor in a cohort sampled during active COVID-19.

The chain combines TRBV2 with TRBJ2-2; TRBD1 agrees at 11 bases. CDR1 SNHLY and CDR2 FYNNEI come from the germline V gene. V shed 4 bases and J 7 bases; nucleotides not matched to a gene: 5. This CDR3 region has 15 residues. DNA for the CDR3: TGTGCCAGCAGTGTCGGGACAGGGGGGAACGGGGAGCTGTTTTTT. This sequence encodes CASSVGTGGNGELFF.

The chain recombines TRBV28 with TRBJ2-2; the match to TRBD2 covers 13 bases. Germline V lookup: CDR1 MDHEN, CDR2 SYDVKM. The CDR3 sequence is 18 residues long. The V gene end was trimmed by 5 bases and the J gene end by 4 bases; junction bases not matched to a gene: 10. The CDR3 is CASSPVGLAGVSTGELFF. DNA for the CDR3: TGTGCCAGCAGTCCCGTTGGACTAGCGGGAGTAAGCACCGGGGAGCTGTTTTTT.

Worth noting for this clone: Other nucleotide sequences from this sample produce the same CDR3. This chain uses TRBV12-3 or TRBV12-4 with TRBJ2-3; no reliable D call. The CDR3 spans 13 residues. Trimming removed 2 bases at V and 2 bases at J, with 5 bases between. In DNA, the CDR3 is TGTGCCAGCAGTTTAATGGCCACAGATACGCAGTATTTT. This gives the protein CASSLMATDTQYF.

The chain employs TRBV6-4 and TRBJ1-2; no reliable D call. Germline CDR1 MRHNA, CDR2 SNTAGT. CDR3 length: 14 residues. The ends were cut back, 8 bases at V and 0 bases at J, with 13 bases in the middle. The CDR3 is CASEGGEPNYGYTF. The CDR3 nucleotides are TGTGCCAGCGAGGGCGGGGAACCTAACTATGGCTACACCTTC.

The chain couples TRBV19 to TRBJ1-3, with TRBD1 matching over 9 bases. Germline lookup yields CDR1 LNHDA and CDR2 SQIVND (reference sequence). CDR3 size: 14 residues. With 10 bases clipped from V and 1 base from J, the junction kept 5 bases outside the gene matches. DNA of the CDR3: TGTGCCACCGGGACAGGGAAATCTGGAAACACCATATATTTT. Amino acids: CATGTGKSGNTIYF.

This sequence joins TRBV15 and TRBJ1-2, with TRBD1 matching over 8 bases. The CDR3 consists of 16 residues. Germline V gene lookup returns CDR1 LNHNV and CDR2 YYDKDF (reference sequence). J lost 4 bases, V lost 3 bases, and 10 bases had no gene match. CDR3 DNA sequence: TGTGCCACCAGCAGGGACCAGGGGGCCGAGTCCTATGGCTACACCTTC. The encoded protein is CATSRDQGAESYGYTF.

V usage is TRBV2 and J usage is TRBJ2-3; D unresolved. The CDR3 has 15 amino acids. V was cut by 4 bases and J by 2 bases, with 13 bases left in between. In germline, CDR1 is SNHLY, CDR2 FYNNEI. The DNA of the CDR3 is TGTGCCAGCAGTGTAGGAATGGGCAACACAGATACGCAGTATTTT. Translating gives CASSVGMGNTDTQYF. Full variable domain (outside the CDR3, taken from reference TRBV2 and TRBJ2-3): EPEVTQTPSHQVTQMGQEVILRCVPISNHLYFYWYRQILGQKVEFLVSFYNNEISEKSEIFDDQFSVERPDGSNFTLKIRSTKLEDSAMYFCASSVGMGNTDTQYFGPGTRLTVL.

The chain links TRBV10-3 to TRBJ1-5, with 8 bases aligning to TRBD1. This CDR3 contains 14 residues. J lost 7 bases, V lost 11 bases, and 13 bases had no gene match. The germline V gene encodes CDR1 ENHRY and CDR2 SYGVKD. Written as DNA, the CDR3 is TGTGCCGCGAACCCGACAGGGGACGGCCAGCCCCAGCATTTT. Amino acid sequence: CAANPTGDGQPQHF.

The V gene is TRBV2, the J gene TRBJ2-3, with unresolved D. CDR3 length: 13 residues. The germline V and J ends were trimmed by 6 bases and 6 bases, with 13 bases remaining between them. Germline CDR1 and CDR2: SNHLY and FYNNEI. The CDR3 loop reads CASRTLPSDTQYF. The CDR3 bases are TGTGCCAGCAGGACACTGCCTTCGGATACGCAGTATTTT.

V usage is TRBV11-2 and J usage is TRBJ1-1, with a weak D call TRBD1 (5 bases). The V gene lost 1 base and the J gene lost 8 bases, with 14 bases spanning the gap. CDR1 and CDR2 (germline): SGHAT, FQNNGV. This CDR3 has 14 amino acids. CDR3 DNA sequence: TGTGCCAGCAGCTTAGCCTCGTACAGGACCGAAGCTTTCTTT. Translated: CASSLASYRTEAFF.

The chain is built from TRBV19 and TRBJ1-1, with a weak D call TRBD1 (6 bases). There are 11 residues in the CDR3. With 7 bases removed from V and 14 bases from J, the gap between germline ends came to 17 bases. Germline values: CDR1 LNHDA, CDR2 SQIVND (reference sequence). CDR3 sequence: CASIGGPVRFF. In DNA form, the CDR3 reads TGTGCCAGTATCGGGGGGCCTGTTCGCTTCTTT.

The chain is built from TRBV7-2 and TRBJ2-7; TRBD1 matches 9 bases. Per germline, CDR1 SGHTA and CDR2 FQGNSA. V lost 4 bases to trimming and J lost 6 bases; unmatched junction nucleotides: 7. This CDR3 comprises 14 residues. CDR3 DNA sequence: TGTGCCAGCAGCTGGGACAGGGAGGCACGCGAGCAGTACTTC. Its protein is CASSWDREAREQYF.

The genes are TRBV5-1 and TRBJ1-1, with 7 nucleotides matching TRBD1. This CDR3 is 16 amino acids long. Per germline, CDR1 SGHRS and CDR2 YFSETQ. V shed 4 bases, J shed 1 base, and the junction held 10 bases outside the gene matches. The CDR3 bases are TGCGCCAGCAGCCAAGCCTACAGGGGACGGAACACTGAAGCTTTCTTT. Translated: CASSQAYRGRNTEAFF.

The chain couples TRBV5-1 to TRBJ2-7; 8 positions match TRBD1. Looked up from germline, CDR1 is SGHRS and CDR2 is YFSETQ. The J segment lost 2 bases and the V segment lost 0 bases, leaving 4 bases of the junction unmatched. This CDR3 is built from 15 residues. The CDR3 DNA reads TGCGCCAGCAGCTTGGGTGACAGGGGCCCCTACGAGCAGTACTTC. Its translation is CASSLGDRGPYEQYF.

The chain uses TRBV10-3 and TRBJ2-1, with D uncertain. Between the trimmed V and J ends, which lost 0 bases and 8 bases, there was a span of 11 bases. This CDR3 is 14 amino acids long. Germline V gene sequence: CDR1 ENHRY, CDR2 SYGVKD. The CDR3 reads CAISESASSDEQFF. As DNA, the CDR3 is TGTGCCATCAGTGAGTCGGCCTCATCTGATGAGCAGTTCTTC.

The V and J genes are TRBV7-9 and TRBJ1-1; 7 bases match TRBD1. V shed 5 bases, J shed 7 bases, and the junction held 10 bases outside the gene matches. CDR1 and CDR2 from the germline V gene are SEHNR and FQNEAQ (reference sequence). There are 14 residues in the CDR3. CDR3 loop: CASSPAKTGVEAFF. The CDR3 DNA sequence: TGTGCCAGCAGCCCGGCCAAAACAGGGGTTGAAGCTTTCTTT. The whole variable domain, remainder taken from reference TRBV7-9 and TRBJ1-1, is DTGVSQNPRHKITKRGQNVTFRCDPISEHNRLYWYRQTLGQGPEFLTYFQNEAQLEKSRLLSDRFSAERPKGSFSTLEIQRTEQGDSAMYLCASSPAKTGVEAFFGQGTRLTVV.

By share, this clone counts as medium-sized (0.01 to 0.1%). This chain uses TRBV5-1 with TRBJ1-5, with a tentative D call TRBD1 (5 bases). V shed 0 bases and J shed 2 bases, with 12 bases lying between them. Germline V gene sequence: CDR1 SGHRS, CDR2 YFSETQ. The CDR3 has 16 residues. This chain's CDR3 is CASSLGPTGGNQPQHF. CDR3 coding DNA: TGCGCCAGCAGCTTGGGGCCAACAGGAGGCAATCAGCCCCAGCATTTT. The complete variable domain, with remaining parts taken from reference TRBV5-1 and TRBJ1-5, reads KAGVTQTPRYLIKTRGQQVTLSCSPISGHRSVSWYQQTPGQGLQFLFEYFSETQRNKGNFPGRFSGRQFSNSRSEMNVSTLELGDSALYLCASSLGPTGGNQPQHFGDGTRLSIL.

V is TRBV2 and J is TRBJ1-1; 12 nucleotides line up with TRBD1. CDR1 is SNHLY and CDR2 is FYNNEI in the germline V gene. The CDR3 is made up of 15 amino acids. J was trimmed by 6 bases and V by 6 bases; bases with no gene match: 8. The CDR3, as DNA: TGTGCCAGCAGGGGACAGGGGGCATCCAGCTCTGAAGCTTTCTTT. Its translation: CASRGQGASSSEAFF.

The gene calls are TRBV19 and TRBJ2-1; possibly TRBD2 for D (6 bases). The ends were cut back, 4 bases at V and 7 bases at J, with 14 bases in the middle. CDR3 length: 14 amino acids. The germline V gene encodes CDR1 LNHDA and CDR2 SQIVND (reference sequence). CDR3 nucleotides: TGTGCCAGTAGTACCACGGGACTCCGAAATGAGCAGTTCTTC. Translated, it gives CASSTTGLRNEQFF.

The chain recombines TRBV5-4 with TRBJ1-2, with 9 positions matching TRBD1. The V and J ends lost 3 bases and 8 bases, in that order; junction bases with no gene match: 5. Per germline, CDR1 SGHNT and CDR2 YYREEE (reference sequence). This CDR3 comprises 13 residues. CDR3 bases: TGTGCCAGCAGCTCGGGACAGGGTAGCGGCTACACCTTC. Translation: CASSSGQGSGYTF.

CDR3 sequence (DNA): TGTGCCAGTAGTGCCCACTTGGGTAGCGGGAAGAGGGGCACAGATACGCAGTATTTT. Protein sequence: CASSAHLGSGKRGTDTQYF. This chain joins TRBV19 and TRBJ2-3; TRBD2 agrees at 8 bases. J was trimmed by 1 base and V by 5 bases; bases with no gene match: 17. Looked up from germline, CDR1 is LNHDA and CDR2 is SQIVND (reference sequence). CDR3 length: 19 amino acids.

The V and J genes are TRBV5-5 and TRBJ2-7; 9 bases are a match to TRBD1. This CDR3 comprises 14 residues. CDR1 is SGHKS and CDR2 is YYEKEE in the germline V gene (reference sequence). Unmatched junction bases numbered 5, after V lost 4 bases and J lost 3 bases. The CDR3 protein is CASSGGTGFYEQYF. The CDR3 DNA follows: TGTGCCAGCAGCGGAGGGACAGGGTTCTACGAGCAGTACTTC.

The chain uses TRBV5-1 and TRBJ2-2, with TRBD2 matching 13 bases. The CDR3 sequence is 15 residues long. Germline CDR1 reads SGHRS; CDR2 reads YFSETQ. J lost 6 bases, V lost 1 base, and 0 bases had no gene match. CDR3 bases: TGCGCCAGCAGCTTGACTAGCGGGGGGGCCGGGGAGCTGTTTTTT. This codes for CASSLTSGGAGELFF.

The chain has TRBV18 and TRBJ2-2; tentatively, D is TRBD1 (5 bases). The V and J ends lost 8 bases and 1 base respectively, with 11 bases between them. The germline V gene encodes CDR1 KGHSH and CDR2 LQKENI. The CDR3 is made up of 14 amino acids. CDR3 in amino acids: CASPVGENTGELFF. The CDR3 DNA sequence: TGTGCCAGCCCCGTAGGGGAGAACACCGGGGAGCTGTTTTTT.

CDR3 coding DNA: TGTGCCAGCAGACGATGGCCGTTTACTATGAACACTGAAGCTTTCTTT. It yields the protein CASRRWPFTMNTEAFF. This chain joins TRBV7-9 and TRBJ1-1; D is undetermined. Per germline, CDR1 SEHNR and CDR2 FQNEAQ (reference sequence). This CDR3 region has 16 residues. V lost 6 bases and J 0 bases, leaving 17 bases between the germline ends.

V and J are TRBV11-2 and TRBJ1-1, with 7 bases that match TRBD1. Germline lookup yields CDR1 SGHAT and CDR2 FQNNGV. This CDR3 region has 14 residues. Trimming removed 5 bases from V and 1 base from J; junction bases left unmatched: 4. The CDR3 sequence is CASSIGQANTEAFF. In DNA, the CDR3 is TGTGCCAGCAGCATAGGACAGGCGAACACTGAAGCTTTCTTT.

The rearrangement links TRBV9 to TRBJ2-1, with TRBD2 matching 7 bases. Germline V gene sequence: CDR1 SGDLS, CDR2 YYNGEE. The length of the CDR3 is 15 residues. V was pared by 2 bases and J by 0 bases, with 2 bases of the junction left unmatched. CDR3 protein: CASSVGGNSYNEQFF. DNA for the CDR3: TGTGCCAGCAGCGTGGGGGGGAACTCCTACAATGAGCAGTTCTTC.